This is a list of T cell receptor beta chains from one sample in a study of regulatory T cells in long-lasting Graves disease. MiXCR, applied by TCRdb to the multiplex PCR reads, yields one record per CDR3 protein. Of 300,000 to 400,000 distinct CDR3 sequences detected, around 15% appear once; the ten largest clones hold 25% to 30%. These data were likewise used in another study, on T cells in Graves' hyperthyroidism and ophthalmopathy.

The source was peripheral blood mononuclear cells (PBMCs), collected at new diagnosis, from a patient treated with antithyroid drugs. The receptor set was obtained from a man between 40 and 49 years old with Graves disease. Both conserved end residues are part of each CDR3. D genes are given only for firm matches. A row's size may be missing; if present it is once, few, many or a size class.

cdr3_length d_call j_call clone_size v_call cdr3_nt cdr3_aa
12 NA TRBJ2-5 few TRBV29-1 TGCAGCGTTCTTGGTGGGACCGAGACCCAGTACTTC CSVLGGTETQYF
14 TRBD2 TRBJ2-5 many TRBV6-1 TGTGCCAGCAGGTCTCTAGCGGGGGGAGAGACCCAGTACTTC CASRSLAGGETQYF
13 NA TRBJ2-7 few TRBV18 TGTGCCAGCTCCCGGGGAAGGCCCTACGAGCAGTACTTC CASSRGRPYEQYF
15 NA TRBJ1-5 few TRBV30 TGTGCCTGGAGCGGGGACGGCGGGATTGATCAGCCCCAGCATTTT CAWSGDGGIDQPQHF
16 TRBD2 TRBJ2-7 many TRBV11-2 TGTGCCAGCAGCTTAGGGTGGACTAGCGGGTGGTCCGAGCAGTACTTC CASSLGWTSGWSEQYF
15 TRBD1 TRBJ1-4 many TRBV12-3/TRBV12-4 TGTGCCAGCAGTTCAAGCGGGACAGGGAAGGAAAAACTGTTTTTT CASSSSGTGKEKLFF
16 TRBD1 TRBJ2-1 NA TRBV18 TGTGCCAGCTCACCTAGGACAGGGTCACTATACAATGAGCAGTTCTTC CASSPRTGSLYNEQFF
14 TRBD1 TRBJ2-3 many TRBV29-1 TGCAGCGTTTCGGACAGGACTAGCACAGATACGCAGTATTTT CSVSDRTSTDTQYF
13 NA TRBJ1-1 many TRBV7-8 TGTGCCACCAGCCTGATGAGGGACACTGAAGCTTTCTTT CATSLMRDTEAFF
14 NA TRBJ2-7 NA TRBV12-3/TRBV12-4 TGTGCCAGCAGGTACACGGGGTTCGAGAACGAGCAGTACTTC CASRYTGFENEQYF
16 TRBD1 TRBJ2-4 NA TRBV2 TGTGTTGCGTACAGGGGGCTGAGTACGGCCAAAAACATTCAGTACTTC CVAYRGLSTAKNIQYF
16 NA TRBJ2-2 many TRBV5-4 TGTGCCAGCAGCTTGAATGGGCAGGGAGTACCCGGGGAGCTGTTTTTT CASSLNGQGVPGELFF
15 NA TRBJ1-4 few TRBV5-1 TGCGCCAGCAGCCCGGCCGGTGCAACTAATGAAAAACTGTTTTTT CASSPAGATNEKLFF
15 NA TRBJ2-3 many TRBV5-1 TGCGCCAGCAAGATGGTTACAGCTAGCACAGATACGCAGTATTTT CASKMVTASTDTQYF
10 NA TRBJ2-7 few TRBV2 TGTGCCAGCAGTAACAGCATAAGCTACTTC CASSNSISYF
15 TRBD1 TRBJ1-5 many TRBV28 TGTGCCAGCAGTCGCTCTCGACAGGGGACTCAGCCCCAGCATTTT CASSRSRQGTQPQHF